In this sample, the clone carrying this T cell receptor beta chain turned up a few times. This CDR3 is built from 18 residues. Germline CDR1 and CDR2: KGHSH and LQKENI. With 1 base removed from V and 3 bases from J, the gap between germline ends came to 18 bases. Authors of the study amplified TCR beta CDR3 regions from RNA transcripts. Researchers ran a first-round RT-PCR on the TCR CDR3 using the HTBI primer set. TCRdb itself ran the multiplex PCR reads through MiXCR, one entry per CDR3 protein. The sample includes under 300,000 distinct CDR3 sequences, less than 15% of them seen just once. The data originate from a study of T cells in Graves' hyperthyroidism and ophthalmopathy.

The clonotype was recovered from a woman in her twenties or thirties with Graves' hyperthyroidism that later progressed to Graves' ophthalmopathy. Sequenced: blood. This sequence joins TRBV18 and TRBJ2-2, with D maybe TRBD2 (6 bases). The CDR3: CASSPRQLRGADTGELFF. CDR3 coding DNA: TGTGCCAGCTCACCACGGCAGTTGCGGGGTGCGGACACCGGGGAGCTGTTTTTT.